The TCR beta chain under discussion was sequenced for a study of identical twins. This clonotype was detected only a few times. TCRdb fed the 5' RACE reads into MiXCR, producing one record per CDR3 protein. In the table there are about 530,000 distinct CDR3 sequences, approximately 20% of which are singletons. Germline-derived CDR1 and CDR2 are SNHLY and FYNNEI. This CDR3 has 13 residues. The V end lost 6 bases, the J end lost 8 bases, and 16 bases lay between the germline ends. Another study also made use of these data, one on yellow fever vaccine responses in identical twins.

The sample comprised CD4+ T cells sorted from blood. The chain joins TRBV2 to TRBJ1-2; D might be TRBD1 (6 bases). The receptor was derived from a woman in her late teens or twenties in good health. This chain's CDR3 is CASSMIRGLGYTF. DNA for the CDR3: TGTGCCAGCAGCATGATCAGGGGATTAGGCTACACCTTC.